This TCR beta chain was documented in a study of T cell responses to AZD1222 COVID-19 vaccine. General study results and limits: Recipients of two AZD1222 doses showed rising Spike-specific TCR breadth and depth.

Concerning this clone: Its target is not known.

CDR3 length: 15 amino acids. Germline V gene sequence: CDR1 MNHEY, CDR2 SVGEGT. The V and J ends lost 4 bases and 7 bases respectively, with 17 bases between them. Profiling relied on immunoSEQ multiplex PCR, and the TCRdb table lists in-frame clones only, not all of them. Among 75,000 to 90,000 clones listed, more than 85% were seen once. The sequencing used peripheral blood, collected on day 0 of AZD1222 vaccination. The rearrangement uses TRBV6-2 or TRBV6-3 and TRBJ1-5; D remains unclear. This clonotype was sampled from an adult in good health. This CDR3 is CASSSSRVAGQPQHF. The CDR3 DNA is TGTGCCAGCAGTTCCTCTCGGGTCGCCGGGCAGCCCCAGCATTTT.